The 30 T cell receptor beta chains listed next were all sequenced from one sample in a study of a mutant IDH1 vaccine in newly diagnosed glioma. The data were produced by immunoSEQ multiplex PCR, yet TCRdb's version contains in-frame clones alone and is incomplete. The sample has 30,000 or so clones, around 80% seen once; the top ten hold about 7%. These receptors have no identified antigens. As to time point: week 35, safety follow-up. Each dose of the vaccine consisted of 300 ug of mutant IDH1 20-mer peptide, with topical imiquimod. The specimen was PBMCs, collected from a glioma patient whose treatment included an IDH1 peptide vaccine. The receptors come from a woman younger than 35 with glioma.

The chain joins TRBV6-5 to TRBJ2-1; 8 bases match TRBD2. CDR3 length: 14 amino acids. The V gene end was trimmed by 4 bases and the J gene end by 7 bases; junction bases not matched to a gene: 6. Per germline, CDR1 MNHEY and CDR2 SVGAGI. The DNA of the CDR3 is TGTGCCAGCAGTTTCGGACTAGCTACGAATGAGCAGTTCTTC. Residues: CASSFGLATNEQFF.

The J gene is TRBJ1-2, the V gene TRBV5-5, with TRBD1 matching 12 bases. Unmatched junction bases numbered 19, after V lost 2 bases and J lost 8 bases. CDR3 size: 19 residues. Germline assignment: CDR1 SGHKS and CDR2 YYEKEE (reference sequence). The CDR3 bases are TGTGCCAGCAGCTTCCTCCTGCCGGGACAGGGGGCGATGGTGGAGGGCTACACCTTC. Residues: CASSFLLPGQGAMVEGYTF. Drawing the rest from reference TRBV5-5 and TRBJ1-2, the complete variable domain is DAGVTQSPTHLIKTRGQQVTLRCSPISGHKSVSWYQQVLGQGPQFIFQYYEKEERGRGNFPDRFSARQFPNYSSELNVNALLLGDSALYLCASSFLLPGQGAMVEGYTFGSGTRLTVV.

The gene calls are TRBV19 and TRBJ1-3; D unclear. Trimming took 2 bases from V and 0 from J, leaving 5 bases between them. This CDR3 contains 14 residues. Germline V CDR1 and CDR2: LNHDA, SQIVND (reference sequence). CDR3 amino acids: CASSIKGSGNTIYF. CDR3 coding DNA: TGTGCCAGTAGTATAAAAGGCTCTGGAAACACCATATATTTT. The variable domain in full, with the rest retrieved from reference TRBV19 and TRBJ1-3, is DGGITQSPKYLFRKEGQNVTLSCEQNLNHDAMYWYRQDPGQGLRLIYYSQIVNDFQKGDIAEGYSVSREKKESFPLTVTSAQKNPTAFYLCASSIKGSGNTIYFGEGSWLTVV.

This clone showed up just a few times. The chain joins TRBV11-2 to TRBJ1-6; D gene unclear. Trimming cost V 1 base and J 7 bases, with 20 bases left between them. Germline loops: CDR1 SGHAT, CDR2 FQNNGV. The CDR3 contains 18 residues. For the CDR3, the DNA is TGTGCCAGCAGCTTAGCCGGATCCGACGGGAGCTCCAATTCACCCCTCCACTTT. Translating it yields CASSLAGSDGSSNSPLHF.

The V and J genes are TRBV5-1 and TRBJ1-4, with 7 bases aligning to TRBD1. The CDR3 is 14 residues long. Germline CDR1 SGHRS, CDR2 YFSETQ. V shed 2 bases, J shed 6 bases, and the junction held 4 bases outside the gene matches. The CDR3 reads CASSFRQGDEKLFF. The CDR3 coding sequence is TGCGCCAGCAGCTTTAGACAGGGTGATGAAAAACTGTTTTTT.

The chain joins TRBV6-5 to TRBJ2-1; D unresolved. Between the trimmed V and J ends, which lost 8 bases and 4 bases, there was a span of 18 bases. The CDR3 is 15 amino acids. CDR1 and CDR2 from the germline V gene are MNHEY and SVGAGI. The CDR3 here is CASPARSDIYNEQFF. The CDR3 DNA reads TGTGCCAGCCCCGCCCGTTCAGACATTTACAATGAGCAGTTCTTC.

The CDR3 reads CASSAQTGVTYGYTF. In nucleotides, the CDR3 is TGCGCCAGCAGCGCCCAGACAGGGGTCACCTATGGCTACACCTTC. J is TRBJ1-2 and V is TRBV4-1, with 8 bases that match TRBD1. Looked up from germline, CDR1 is MGHRA and CDR2 is YSYEKL. The CDR3 is 15 amino acids. Losses at the gene ends were 5 bases for V and 4 bases for J; bases not matched to a gene: 9.

Here the CDR3 DNA reads TGTGCCAGTAGTGGGAGCGGGGGGTACTACAATGAGCAGTTCTTC. Residues: CASSGSGGYYNEQFF. The chain uses TRBV19 and TRBJ2-1; TRBD2 matches at 9 bases. V was pared by 5 bases and J by 3 bases, with 5 bases of the junction left unmatched. Germline V gene lookup returns CDR1 LNHDA and CDR2 SQIVND (reference sequence). The CDR3 runs 15 residues.

V is TRBV30 and J is TRBJ1-5; D not resolved. V lost 1 base and J 6 bases, leaving 10 bases between the germline ends. This CDR3 contains 13 residues. Germline V gives CDR1 GTSNPN, CDR2 SVGIG (reference sequence). The CDR3 coding sequence is TGTGCCTGGAGTGACAGCGACGTTCAGCCCCAGCATTTT. Residues: CAWSDSDVQPQHF.

This clone was observed a handful of times. This rearrangement joins TRBV11-3 to TRBJ1-2, with D unresolved. Deletions cut 4 bases from V and 6 bases from J, with 6 bases between. Germline loops: CDR1 SGHNT, CDR2 YENEEA. The CDR3 spans 11 residues. CDR3 sequence reads: CASSSQHGYTF. The CDR3 DNA reads TGTGCCAGCAGCTCCCAGCATGGCTACACCTTC.

This chain links TRBV6-5 with TRBJ1-3, with D unresolved. The V end lost 7 bases, the J end lost 0 bases, and 4 bases lay between the germline ends. Germline V gene lookup returns CDR1 MNHEY and CDR2 SVGAGI. The CDR3 loop spans 12 amino acids. CDR3 sequence: CASTGSGNTIYF. CDR3 sequence (DNA): TGTGCCAGCACAGGCTCTGGAAACACCATATATTTT.

The V call is TRBV5-1, the J call TRBJ1-4; D remains unclear. The CDR3 covers 15 residues. Per the germline V gene, CDR1 is SGHRS and CDR2 is YFSETQ. Trimming removed 2 bases at V and 4 bases at J, with 12 bases between. The CDR3 DNA sequence: TGCGCCAGCAGCTTAGGTGGCAGGAATAATGAAAAACTGTTTTTT. As protein: CASSLGGRNNEKLFF.

J is TRBJ2-1 and V is TRBV20-1; D not resolved. V lost 5 bases and J 8 bases, leaving 10 bases between the germline ends. The CDR3 extends over 11 amino acids. Per germline, CDR1 DFQATT and CDR2 SNEGSKA (reference sequence). The DNA of the CDR3 is TGCAGTGCTGGCGGCCTGCATGAGCAGTTCTTC. Translating gives CSAGGLHEQFF.

The chain employs TRBV27 and TRBJ1-1, with D possibly matching TRBD1 (6 bases). Germline CDR1 MNHEY, CDR2 SMNVEV (reference sequence). Trimming took off 3 bases at V and 0 bases at J, with 14 bases between the two ends. The CDR3 is 16 residues long. The chain's CDR3 is CASSFYGRDMNTEAFF. CDR3 in DNA: TGTGCCAGCAGTTTTTATGGACGGGACATGAACACTGAAGCTTTCTTT.

In its sample, this clone ranks as medium-sized. The chain is built from TRBV7-3 and TRBJ2-1; D gene unclear. Germline V gene lookup returns CDR1 SGHTA and CDR2 FQGTGA. Trimming removed 6 bases from V and 0 bases from J, with 12 bases in between. The CDR3 runs to 15 residues. The CDR3: CASRSLASSYNEQFF. As DNA, the CDR3 is TGTGCCAGCAGGTCCCTTGCCAGCTCCTACAATGAGCAGTTCTTC.

This clone was seen only once. This chain connects TRBV19 to TRBJ1-2; D not resolved. V gave up 9 bases and J gave up 2 bases, with 19 bases separating them. The CDR3 covers 15 residues. CDR1 and CDR2 from the germline V gene are LNHDA and SQIVND (reference sequence). CDR3 nucleotide sequence: TGTGCCAGCTCAGGAAGCCGGACCCTAAACTATGGCTACACCTTC. This codes for CASSGSRTLNYGYTF.

The V call is TRBV7-9, the J call TRBJ2-2; D gene unclear. From germline, CDR1 is SEHNR and CDR2 FQNEAQ (reference sequence). The CDR3 is 15 amino acids. V dropped 3 bases and J dropped 0 bases, with 8 bases sitting between them. Written as DNA, the CDR3 is TGTGCCAGCAGCTTGGAGTTCGCGAACACCGGGGAGCTGTTTTTT. Translation: CASSLEFANTGELFF.

The J gene is TRBJ2-7, the V gene TRBV2, with 9 bases lining up with TRBD2. CDR1 and CDR2 (germline): SNHLY, FYNNEI. Trimming cost V 4 bases and J 2 bases; bases outside gene matches: 6. The CDR3 sequence is 15 residues long. The CDR3 sequence is CASSGLLAGTYEQYF. Written as DNA, the CDR3 is TGTGCCAGCAGTGGCTTACTAGCGGGTACCTACGAGCAGTACTTC.

This chain uses TRBV7-2 with TRBJ2-7; D possibly corresponds to TRBD2 (6 bases). The CDR3 contains 13 residues. Per the germline V gene, CDR1 is SGHTA and CDR2 is FQGNSA. Trimming shortened V by 10 bases and J by 3 bases, and 16 bases separated the two germline ends. CDR3 in amino acids: CATNRGTGYEQYF. CDR3 coding DNA: TGTGCCACCAATCGGGGGACCGGCTACGAGCAGTACTTC.

The V and J genes are TRBV19 and TRBJ2-7; 9 bases line up with TRBD1. V lost 5 bases and J lost 6; bases outside the gene matches: 5. There are 13 residues in the CDR3. Germline V gene lookup returns CDR1 LNHDA and CDR2 SQIVND (reference sequence). The CDR3 bases are TGTGCCAGTAGTCAACAGGGGGCTGCCGAGCAGTACTTC. Residues: CASSQQGAAEQYF.

The J gene is TRBJ2-7, the V gene TRBV4-2, with TRBD1 matching 8 bases. The CDR3 runs to 17 residues. J lost 2 bases, V lost 3 bases, and 12 bases had no gene match. Germline lookup yields CDR1 LGHNA and CDR2 YNFKEQ. The CDR3 DNA reads TGTGCCAGCAGCCACCCTGGTGTGGGACAGGACGCCTACGAGCAGTACTTC. Protein: CASSHPGVGQDAYEQYF.

The rearrangement uses TRBV7-9 and TRBJ1-5; D possibly corresponds to TRBD1 (5 bases). CDR1 and CDR2 from the germline V gene are SEHNR and FQNEAQ (reference sequence). V dropped 3 bases and J dropped 4 bases, with 10 bases sitting between them. This CDR3 comprises 14 residues. CDR3: CASSLGSGNQPQHF. CDR3 coding DNA: TGTGCCAGCAGCTTGGGGTCAGGGAATCAGCCCCAGCATTTT. Combining the CDR3 with reference TRBV7-9 and TRBJ1-5 gives the whole variable domain DTGVSQNPRHKITKRGQNVTFRCDPISEHNRLYWYRQTLGQGPEFLTYFQNEAQLEKSRLLSDRFSAERPKGSFSTLEIQRTEQGDSAMYLCASSLGSGNQPQHFGDGTRLSIL.

This clone was recorded a few times. The chain couples TRBV14 to TRBJ1-6; 8 bases agree with TRBD1. CDR1 SGHDN and CDR2 FVKESK come from the germline V gene. The J segment lost 9 bases and the V segment lost 4 bases, leaving 5 bases of the junction unmatched. The CDR3 loop spans 14 amino acids. This chain's CDR3 is CASSPDRVSSPLHF. Here the CDR3 DNA reads TGTGCCAGCAGCCCGGACAGGGTTTCTTCACCCCTCCACTTT.

The chain couples TRBV6-6 to TRBJ1-5, with a possible D match to TRBD1 (6 bases). The CDR3 length is 13 residues. Germline CDR1 is MNHNY and CDR2 is SVGAGI (reference sequence). V was shortened by 8 bases and J by 11 bases, with 19 bases between the two germline ends. Written as DNA, the CDR3 is TGTGCCAGCTTCGGGACACCCGCGTCGGCCCAGCATTTT. Translation gives CASFGTPASAQHF.

V gene TRBV18 combines with J gene TRBJ2-5, with TRBD1 matching over 7 bases. Germline trimming cut 6 bases from V and 5 bases from J; bases unmatched to any gene: 9. The CDR3 has 14 residues. Germline CDR1 and CDR2: KGHSH and LQKENI. In DNA form, the CDR3 reads TGTGCCAGCTCCCCTCAAGGGGGCGGGGAGACCCAGTACTTC. It codes for CASSPQGGGETQYF.

This clone has just one count. The gene calls are TRBV5-1 and TRBJ1-1; 11 positions agree with TRBD1. This CDR3 has 16 amino acids. With V trimmed by 1 base and J by 5 bases, 7 bases remained unmatched. Looked up from germline, CDR1 is SGHRS and CDR2 is YFSETQ. The CDR3 nucleotides read TGCGCCAGCAGCTTGTCCCTGGGACAGGGGGAAACTGAAGCTTTCTTT. This sequence encodes CASSLSLGQGETEAFF. Full variable domain (rest looked up from reference TRBV5-1 and TRBJ1-1): KAGVTQTPRYLIKTRGQQVTLSCSPISGHRSVSWYQQTPGQGLQFLFEYFSETQRNKGNFPGRFSGRQFSNSRSEMNVSTLELGDSALYLCASSLSLGQGETEAFFGQGTRLTVV.

The chain uses TRBV29-1 and TRBJ2-5; the D gene could be TRBD1 or TRBD2 (5 bases each). This CDR3 contains 13 residues. Germline CDR1 is SQVTM and CDR2 is ANQGSEA. V lost 2 bases to trimming and J lost 5 bases, with 12 bases between them. The CDR3 region is CSVELLGEETQYF. CDR3 nucleotides: TGCAGCGTTGAACTTCTAGGGGAGGAGACCCAGTACTTC.

The V gene is TRBV28, the J gene TRBJ2-3; 8 bases are shared with TRBD2. The J segment lost 2 bases and the V segment lost 3 bases, leaving 10 bases of the junction unmatched. Germline V gene lookup returns CDR1 MDHEN and CDR2 SYDVKM. CDR3 size: 17 residues. This CDR3 is CASSFASGFGSTDTQYF. In DNA, the CDR3 is TGTGCCAGCAGTTTCGCTAGCGGGTTTGGGTCCACAGATACGCAGTATTTT.

For this clone: One junction end disagrees with the germline gene, perhaps due to a read error. The rearrangement links TRBV2 to TRBJ2-3; 12 bases line up with TRBD2. Germline-derived CDR1 and CDR2 are SNHLY and FYNNEI. The CDR3 extends over 12 amino acids. In DNA, the CDR3 is TGTGCCAGCAGTGTTACGGGACTAGCGGGTCTTTTT. Translation: CASSVTGLAGLF.

This chain links TRBV29-1 with TRBJ2-5; D may match TRBD1 or TRBD2 (7 bases each). CDR1 is SQVTM, CDR2 ANQGSEA, per germline. V gave up 4 bases and J gave up 10 bases, with 16 bases separating them. CDR3 length: 12 amino acids. As DNA, the CDR3 is TGCAGCGTTGGGTTAGGGGGCGGGGGCCAGTACTTC. Protein sequence: CSVGLGGGGQYF. Drawing the rest from reference TRBV29-1 and TRBJ2-5, the complete variable domain is SAVISQKPSRDICQRGTSLTIQCQVDSQVTMMFWYRQQPGQSLTLIATANQGSEATYESGFVIDKFPISRPNLTFSTLTVSNMSPEDSSIYLCSVGLGGGGQYFGPGTRLLVL.